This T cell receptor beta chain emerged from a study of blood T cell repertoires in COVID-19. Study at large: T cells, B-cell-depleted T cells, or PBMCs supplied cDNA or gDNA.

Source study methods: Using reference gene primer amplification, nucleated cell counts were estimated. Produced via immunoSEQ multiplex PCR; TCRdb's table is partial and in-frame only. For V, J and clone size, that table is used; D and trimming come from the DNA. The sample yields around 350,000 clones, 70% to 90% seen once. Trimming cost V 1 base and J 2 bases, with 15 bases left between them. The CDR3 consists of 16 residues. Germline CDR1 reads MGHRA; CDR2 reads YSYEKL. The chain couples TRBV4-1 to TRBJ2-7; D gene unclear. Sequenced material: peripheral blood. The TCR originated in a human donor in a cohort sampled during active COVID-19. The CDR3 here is CASSQGDLFPPYEQYF. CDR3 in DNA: TGCGCCAGCAGCCAAGGCGATCTCTTTCCCCCCTACGAGCAGTACTTC.